The 22 T cell receptor beta chains given below trace back to one sample, sequenced in a study of neurological immune-mediated disorders (dated by TCRdb to the late 2010s). Library preparation used 5' RACE. The listed sequencing device is Illumina HiSeq 2500. TCRdb passed the public sequencing reads through fastp at Q25 and MiXCR, retaining productive beta sequences. All rows with the same CDR3 protein become a single entry with the most common DNA and genes. In all, the sample holds about 88,000 distinct CDR3 sequences, and roughly 4% of those were seen once. Clones ranked in the top ten supply 5% to 6.5% of the sample. The material sequenced was PBMCs. The source is a woman between 18 and 29 years old with multiple sclerosis.

This clonotype was seen many times. The V and J genes are TRBV7-2 and TRBJ1-5; weak D call: TRBD1 (5 bases). Trimming removed 5 bases at V and 13 bases at J, with 9 bases between. Germline values: CDR1 SGHTA, CDR2 FQGNSA. The CDR3 is 10 residues long. The CDR3 loop reads CASSGRVQHF. The DNA of the CDR3 is TGTGCCAGCAGCGGCAGGGTTCAGCATTTT. The full variable domain, in which reference TRBV7-2 and TRBJ1-5 provide the parts outside the CDR3, is GAGVSQSPSNKVTEKGKDVELRCDPISGHTALYWYRQSLGQGLEFLIYFQGNSAPDKSGLPSDRFSAERTGGSVSTLTIQRTQQEDSAVYLCASSGRVQHFGDGTRLSIL.

This clonotype was observed at least ten times. The chain is built from TRBV24-1 and TRBJ2-3; D tentatively fits TRBD1 or TRBD2 (5 bases each). V was clipped by 3 bases and J by 5 bases, with 14 bases between them. The CDR3 is 15 amino acids. Germline CDR1 is KGHDR and CDR2 is SFDVKD. The CDR3 DNA reads TGTGCCACCAGTGATACCGGGACCCTTGGAGATACGCAGTATTTT. It yields the protein CATSDTGTLGDTQYF.

This clonotype was seen ten or more times. The chain has TRBV5-1 and TRBJ1-4; D ambiguous. The V gene lost 0 bases and the J gene lost 1 base, with 1 base spanning the gap. CDR1 and CDR2 (germline): SGHRS, YFSETQ. The CDR3 extends over 13 amino acids. The CDR3 DNA reads as TGCGCCAGCAGCTTGGGAACTAATGAAAAACTGTTTTTT. It translates to CASSLGTNEKLFF.

This clonotype came up many times. The V gene is TRBV7-9, the J gene TRBJ2-5; TRBD2 matches 9 bases. Trimming cost V 3 bases and J 5 bases; bases outside gene matches: 10. CDR3 length equals 16 residues. Germline CDR1 reads SEHNR; CDR2 reads FQNEAQ (reference sequence). The CDR3 protein is CASSLALAGDWETQYF. The CDR3 DNA follows: TGTGCCAGCAGCTTGGCATTAGCGGGAGATTGGGAGACCCAGTACTTC.

This clonotype was picked up many times. This rearrangement joins TRBV7-6 to TRBJ2-7, with 11 positions matching TRBD2. After removal of 0 bases from V and 5 bases from J, the junction contained 6 bases not matched to a gene. The V gene's germline CDR1 is SGHVS and CDR2 FNYEAQ. The CDR3 loop spans 16 amino acids. CDR3 DNA: TGTGCCAGCAGCTTAGCGCCTAGCGGGGGGACCCACGAGCAGTACTTC. As protein: CASSLAPSGGTHEQYF.

This clonotype appeared a few times. A much larger clone differs from this one at a single base, so this may be a read error. The rearrangement links TRBV12-3 or TRBV12-4 to TRBJ1-1, with TRBD1 matching 7 bases. V lost 3 bases, J lost 1 base, and 8 bases stayed unmatched. The length of the CDR3 is 16 residues. The DNA of the CDR3 is TGTGCCAGCAGTTTTAATCAGGGGGGGCCGAACACTGAAGCTTTCTTT. Protein sequence: CASSFNQGGPNTEAFF.

This clonotype was recorded many times. This chain links TRBV7-2 with TRBJ2-4; 7 nucleotides line up with TRBD1. The germline gives CDR1 SGHTA, CDR2 FQGNSA. V was pared by 6 bases and J by 0 bases, with 8 bases of the junction left unmatched. There are 16 residues in the CDR3. Written as DNA, the CDR3 is TGTGCCAGCAGTCAAAACAGGGGTATAGCCAAAAACATTCAGTACTTC. Translating it yields CASSQNRGIAKNIQYF.

This chain joins TRBV5-5 and TRBJ2-3, with unresolved D. This CDR3 is 14 amino acids long. Germline values: CDR1 SGHKS, CDR2 YYEKEE (reference sequence). V dropped 0 bases and J dropped 1 base, with 6 bases sitting between them. DNA of the CDR3: TGTGCCAGCAGCTTGGAGGCCGGCACAGATACGCAGTATTTT. Translation gives CASSLEAGTDTQYF.

This clonotype was seen ten or more times. The V call is TRBV6-6, the J call TRBJ1-5; maybe TRBD1 (5 bases). Germline CDR1 is MNHNY and CDR2 is SVGAGI (reference sequence). The germline V and J ends were trimmed by 2 bases and 5 bases, with 19 bases remaining between them. The CDR3 covers 17 residues. CDR3 sequence (DNA): TGTGCCAGCAGTTACCCCCTAGAAGGGGACCGTTATCAGCCCCAGCATTTT. It codes for CASSYPLEGDRYQPQHF.

This clonotype was counted many times. This chain connects TRBV12-3 or TRBV12-4 to TRBJ2-2; 9 bases line up with TRBD1. The CDR3 sequence is 16 residues long. Unmatched junction bases numbered 5, after V lost 0 bases and J lost 6 bases. The CDR3 protein is CASSLAGTGMAGELFF. DNA of the CDR3: TGTGCCAGCAGTTTAGCCGGGACAGGGATGGCCGGGGAGCTGTTTTTT.

The gene calls are TRBV12-3 or TRBV12-4 and TRBJ2-7; possibly TRBD1 for D (7 bases). V lost 6 bases and J 7 bases, leaving 25 bases between the germline ends. The CDR3 is 16 amino acids. The CDR3 region has the DNA TGTGCCAGCAGGGCGACTTACAGGGGCCAAGGAGGGGAGCAGTACTTC. This codes for CASRATYRGQGGEQYF.

Many counts were recorded for this clonotype. The gene calls are TRBV7-9 and TRBJ2-1, with D possibly being TRBD1 or TRBD2 (5 bases each). V was trimmed by 5 bases and J by 15 bases, leaving 17 bases between them. Germline V gene sequence: CDR1 SEHNR, CDR2 FQNEAQ (reference sequence). The CDR3 totals 12 residues. CDR3 nucleotide sequence: TGTGCCAGCAGCCAAGGGTTGGGGGAACGGTTCTTC. Its protein product is CASSQGLGERFF.

This clonotype has ten or more counts. The V and J genes are TRBV5-1 and TRBJ1-1, with a weak D call TRBD1 (5 bases). In germline, CDR1 is SGHRS, CDR2 YFSETQ. The V end was cut by 1 base, the J end by 7 bases, with 20 bases between. This CDR3 contains 16 residues. CDR3 bases: TGCGCCAGCAGCTTGCGAGGGGTCGGGGTAGAGAGTGAAGCTTTCTTT. Protein: CASSLRGVGVESEAFF.

In its sample, this clonotype was seen many times. This sequence joins TRBV20-1 and TRBJ1-3; no clear D. V lost 0 bases, J lost 4 bases, and 22 bases lay in between. The germline V gene encodes CDR1 DFQATT and CDR2 SNEGSKA (reference sequence). The length of the CDR3 is 18 residues. Here the CDR3 DNA reads TGCAGTGCTAGAGATCTTCTGGGCCAGGAAGTCGCAGGAAACACCATATATTTT. It is translated as CSARDLLGQEVAGNTIYF.

This clonotype has just a few counts. The chain recombines TRBV19 with TRBJ1-5; a possible D gene is TRBD1 (5 bases). Per germline, CDR1 LNHDA and CDR2 SQIVND (reference sequence). The CDR3 loop spans 16 amino acids. V was cut by 5 bases and J by 1 base, with 15 bases left in between. CDR3 amino acids: CASSSIWGGSNQPQHF. For the CDR3, the DNA is TGTGCCAGTAGTTCAATTTGGGGGGGAAGCAATCAGCCCCAGCATTTT.

This clonotype was recorded many times. The chain has TRBV6-5 and TRBJ2-5; TRBD1 matches 11 bases. CDR3 size: 15 residues. V was clipped by 5 bases and J by 1 base; unmatched bases: 3. Germline CDR1 reads MNHEY; CDR2 reads SVGAGI. Written as DNA, the CDR3 is TGTGCCAGCAGTCCGGACAGGGGGCCCCAAGAGACCCAGTACTTC. Its translation is CASSPDRGPQETQYF.

This clonotype was counted at least ten times. The rearrangement links TRBV7-2 to TRBJ2-6; TRBD2 is a possible D gene (5 bases). Germline lookup yields CDR1 SGHTA and CDR2 FQGNSA. The CDR3 runs to 20 residues. V was pared by 3 bases and J by 0 bases, with 21 bases between. CDR3 in DNA: TGTGCCAGCAGCTTCGAACGTCTGGGTGAGGGAATCTCTGGGGCCAACGTCCTGACTTTC. This sequence encodes CASSFERLGEGISGANVLTF.

This clonotype was seen at least ten times. J is TRBJ2-7 and V is TRBV20-1; D remains ambiguous. The germline CDR1 and CDR2 sequences are DFQATT and SNEGSKA (reference sequence). There are 13 residues in the CDR3. V was pared by 6 bases and J by 5 bases, with 17 bases between. CDR3 residues: CSATRVTKNEQYF. The CDR3 region has the DNA TGCAGTGCAACCCGGGTTACGAAAAACGAGCAGTACTTC.

This clonotype occurred many times. J is TRBJ1-4 and V is TRBV11-2, with TRBD1 matching 7 bases. V gave up 4 bases and J gave up 7 bases; unmatched junction bases: 9. The CDR3 extends over 15 amino acids. The germline V gene has CDR1 SGHAT and CDR2 FQNNGV. The CDR3 region has the DNA TGTGCCAGCAGCTCGCATACAGGGGCGGGTGAAAAACTGTTTTTT. It encodes CASSSHTGAGEKLFF.

This clonotype was counted ten times or more. The gene calls are TRBV19 and TRBJ1-1; D is uncertain. Deletions cut 5 bases from V and 1 base from J, with 8 bases between. Germline V gene lookup returns CDR1 LNHDA and CDR2 SQIVND (reference sequence). The CDR3 covers 13 residues. The CDR3 spells CASSLTRNTEAFF. The CDR3 bases are TGTGCCAGTAGTCTGACACGGAACACTGAAGCTTTCTTT. The complete variable domain, with remaining parts taken from reference TRBV19 and TRBJ1-1, reads DGGITQSPKYLFRKEGQNVTLSCEQNLNHDAMYWYRQDPGQGLRLIYYSQIVNDFQKGDIAEGYSVSREKKESFPLTVTSAQKNPTAFYLCASSLTRNTEAFFGQGTRLTVV.

This clonotype was seen ten or more times. The CDR3 reads CASTWTGTSYNSPLHF. Written as DNA, the CDR3 is TGTGCCAGCACTTGGACAGGGACGTCCTATAATTCACCCCTCCACTTT. The chain recombines TRBV2 with TRBJ1-6, with 8 bases matching TRBD1. Germline V gene data show CDR1 as SNHLY and CDR2 as FYNNEI. There are 16 residues in the CDR3. V shed 7 bases and J 1 base; nucleotides not matched to a gene: 6.

This clonotype was observed at least ten times. The gene calls are TRBV15 and TRBJ1-5; 7 nucleotides agree with TRBD1. The trim removed 1 base at V and 4 bases at J, leaving 4 bases unmatched. Germline lookup yields CDR1 LNHNV and CDR2 YYDKDF (reference sequence). The CDR3 spans 15 residues. This CDR3 reads CATSRGRQGNQPQHF. The DNA for the CDR3 is TGTGCCACCAGCAGAGGCAGACAGGGAAATCAGCCCCAGCATTTT.